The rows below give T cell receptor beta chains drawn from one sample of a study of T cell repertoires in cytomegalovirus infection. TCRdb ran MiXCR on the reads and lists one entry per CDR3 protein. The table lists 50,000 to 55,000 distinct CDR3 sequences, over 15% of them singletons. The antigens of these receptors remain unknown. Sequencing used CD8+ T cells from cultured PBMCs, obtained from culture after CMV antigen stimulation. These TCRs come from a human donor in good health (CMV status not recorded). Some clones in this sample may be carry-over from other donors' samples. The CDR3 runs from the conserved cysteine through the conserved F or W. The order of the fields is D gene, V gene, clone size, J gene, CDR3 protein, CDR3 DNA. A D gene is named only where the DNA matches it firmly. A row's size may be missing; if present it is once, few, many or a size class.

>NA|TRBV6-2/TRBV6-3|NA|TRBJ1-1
CASSRLIRTDKNTEAFF
TGTGCCAGCAGCCGCCTCATCCGGACGGACAAGAACACTGAAGCTTTCTTT
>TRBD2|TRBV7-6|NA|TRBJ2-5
CASRTGLGPTQYF
TGTGCCAGCAGGACGGGACTAGGACCCACCCAGTACTTC
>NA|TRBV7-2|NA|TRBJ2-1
CASSPGWVISYNEQFF
TGTGCCAGCAGCCCGGGGTGGGTGATCTCCTACAATGAGCAGTTCTTC
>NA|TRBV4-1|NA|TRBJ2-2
CASSQDLTQGVGELFF
TGCGCCAGCAGCCAAGATCTAACCCAGGGCGTCGGGGAGCTGTTTTTT
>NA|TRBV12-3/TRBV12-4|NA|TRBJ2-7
CASSSIDEQYF
TGTGCCAGCAGTTCAATAGACGAGCAGTACTTC
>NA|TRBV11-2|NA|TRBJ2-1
CASSPGAYNEQFF
TGTGCCAGCTCCCCAGGGGCCTACAATGAGCAGTTCTTC
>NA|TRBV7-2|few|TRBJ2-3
CASSLVFRITDTQYF
TGTGCCAGCAGCTTAGTATTTAGAATCACAGATACGCAGTATTTT
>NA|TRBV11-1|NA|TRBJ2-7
CASSPRQGFSYEQYF
TGTGCCAGCAGCCCTCGGCAGGGGTTCTCCTACGAGCAGTACTTC
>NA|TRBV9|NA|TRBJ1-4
CASSLNTDAFNEKLFF
TGTGCCAGCAGCCTAAACACGGACGCCTTTAATGAAAAACTGTTTTTT
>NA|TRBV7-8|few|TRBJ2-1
CASSMTRTGSYNEQFF
TGTGCCAGCAGCATGACACGTACCGGATCCTACAATGAGCAGTTCTTC
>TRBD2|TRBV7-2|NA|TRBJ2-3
CASSSISGRATDTQYF
TGTGCCAGCAGCTCTATTAGCGGGAGGGCCACAGATACGCAGTATTTT
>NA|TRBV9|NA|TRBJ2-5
CASNQNSDQETQYF
TGTGCCAGCAACCAAAATTCAGACCAAGAGACCCAGTACTTC
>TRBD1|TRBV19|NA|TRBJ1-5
CASSNPTGGGGQPQHF
TGTGCCAGTAGCAACCCGACAGGGGGCGGAGGTCAGCCCCAGCATTTT
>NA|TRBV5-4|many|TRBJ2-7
CASSSNSYEQYF
TGTGCCAGCAGCTCCAACTCCTACGAGCAGTACTTC
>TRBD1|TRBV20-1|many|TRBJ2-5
CSARDRAGTGEETQYF
TGCAGTGCTAGGGATCGCGCCGGGACAGGTGAAGAGACCCAGTACTTC
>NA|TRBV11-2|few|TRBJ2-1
CASSPAGVRKGHNEQFF
TGTGCCAGCAGCCCAGCTGGGGTCAGAAAGGGTCACAATGAGCAGTTCTTC
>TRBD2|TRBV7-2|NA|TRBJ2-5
CASRVAGGAGETQYF
TGTGCCAGCAGAGTCGCGGGAGGGGCCGGGGAGACCCAGTACTTC
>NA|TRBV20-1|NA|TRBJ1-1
CSAHPTTGKATEAFF
TGCAGTGCTCATCCCACCACAGGGAAGGCCACTGAAGCTTTCTTT
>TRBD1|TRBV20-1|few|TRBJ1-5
CSASKGQAFNQPQHF
TGCAGTGCTAGTAAAGGACAGGCCTTTAATCAGCCCCAGCATTTT
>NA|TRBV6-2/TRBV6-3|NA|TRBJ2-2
CASTPHAGYTGELFF
TGTGCCAGCACCCCTCACGCCGGGTACACCGGGGAGCTGTTTTTT
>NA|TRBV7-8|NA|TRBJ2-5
CASSTRLFSGQETQYF
TGTGCCAGCAGCACCCGTCTTTTTAGCGGCCAAGAGACCCAGTACTTC
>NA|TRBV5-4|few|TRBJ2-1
CASSYPGAYNEQFF
TGTGCCAGCAGCTACCCGGGAGCCTACAATGAGCAGTTCTTC
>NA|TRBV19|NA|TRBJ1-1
CASKPGHSNTEAFF
TGTGCCAGTAAGCCAGGCCACTCGAACACTGAAGCTTTCTTT
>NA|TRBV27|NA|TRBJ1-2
CASSFGQHGYGYTF
TGTGCCAGCAGTTTCGGACAGCATGGCTATGGCTACACCTTC
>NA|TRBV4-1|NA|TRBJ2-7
CASSQVLAGTYEQYF
TGCGCCAGCAGCCAAGTGCTCGCGGGGACCTACGAGCAGTACTTC
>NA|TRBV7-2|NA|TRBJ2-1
CASSIRQAASDNEQFF
TGTGCCAGCAGCATAAGACAGGCCGCGAGCGACAATGAGCAGTTCTTC
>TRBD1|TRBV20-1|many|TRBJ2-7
CSAADRRNFYEQYF
TGCAGTGCAGCGGACAGGAGGAATTTCTACGAGCAGTACTTC
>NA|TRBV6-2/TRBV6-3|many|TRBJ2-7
CASSPAYEQYF
TGTGCCAGCAGCCCCGCCTACGAGCAGTACTTC
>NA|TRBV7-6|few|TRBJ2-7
CASSEPTTEQYF
TGTGCCAGCAGCGAACCGACAACCGAGCAGTACTTC
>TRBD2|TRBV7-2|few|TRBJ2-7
CASSLWREGSYEQYF
TGTGCCAGCAGCCTTTGGCGGGAGGGATCCTACGAGCAGTACTTC